This T cell receptor (beta chain) appears in the sequencing data of a study of blood T cell repertoires in COVID-19 (dated by TCRdb to about 2020). Study-level background: Samples covering the acute and convalescent phases of COVID-19 were provided by collaborators in the United States, Italy and Spain. The material from the prospective study consisted of cDNA or gDNA derived from T cells, B-cell-depleted T cells, or PBMCs. The dataset comprised deeply sampled blood TCRbeta repertoires from subjects exposed to, actively infected with, or recovered from COVID-19. The repertoires were made available in a free public database intended to serve as a resource for research on the immune response to SARS-CoV-2. Samples were obtained from the ongoing ImmuneRACE study (first 160 participants) and from some 1,300 subjects provided by 6 global collaborators. Nearly every sample came with metadata listing a de-identified subject ID, COVID-19 status, age in years and sex. Where available, HLA class I and class II types were obtained from metadata supplied by the sample provider rather than from assay-based typing.

Collaborating institutions collected whole blood in K2EDTA tubes following their own protocols. For TCRbeta analysis, collaborator samples were shipped as frozen whole blood, as isolated PBMCs, or as DNA extracted from either sample type. The research as a whole found: The quantity of clinical and demographic metadata differed by source and by participant and was supplied without curation.

CDR1 is given as SGHAT and CDR2 as FQNNGV, both from the germline V gene. Cut back by 2 bases and 13 bases, the V and J ends lie 15 bases apart. The CDR3 contains 13 residues, cysteine and phenylalanine counted. The sequence is cut down to CDR3 DNA, 39 bases in frame from base 1. Concerning this clone itself: Its antigen remains undetermined. Base qualities were left out, and no much larger clone turns up one base away.

TCRbeta CDR3 regions were amplified from genomic DNA using the immunoSEQ Assay, a bias-controlled multiplex PCR. Turning to the authors' computational methods: Nucleated cell counts per sample were estimated from amplification of reference gene primers within the assay. To quantify the absolute abundance of each unique TCRbeta CDR3 rearrangement, sequence reads were collapsed and filtered. For each sample, productive Simpson clonality was calculated by taking the square root of Simpson's diversity index across productive rearrangements. TCRdb holds this immuneACCESS table with in-frame rearrangements only. Some clones are missing; in checked studies, unresolved V genes explain under half, and the rest has no known cause. V and J calls and clone size are those listed in that table; D and trimming were worked out from the DNA. The sample records 150,000 or so clones, more than 80% of which are singletons. The ten largest clones add up to about 0.55% of the sample.

The rearranged segments are TRBV11-2 and TRBJ2-1; tentative D gene TRBD1, with 5 bases matching. The sequence came from a man in his forties or fifties with acute or convalescent COVID-19. Sequencing was carried out using peripheral blood. The CDR3 reads as follows: CASSLQGDAPQFF. DNA sequence: TGTGCCAGCAGCTTACAAGGGGATGCGCCCCAGTTCTTC.